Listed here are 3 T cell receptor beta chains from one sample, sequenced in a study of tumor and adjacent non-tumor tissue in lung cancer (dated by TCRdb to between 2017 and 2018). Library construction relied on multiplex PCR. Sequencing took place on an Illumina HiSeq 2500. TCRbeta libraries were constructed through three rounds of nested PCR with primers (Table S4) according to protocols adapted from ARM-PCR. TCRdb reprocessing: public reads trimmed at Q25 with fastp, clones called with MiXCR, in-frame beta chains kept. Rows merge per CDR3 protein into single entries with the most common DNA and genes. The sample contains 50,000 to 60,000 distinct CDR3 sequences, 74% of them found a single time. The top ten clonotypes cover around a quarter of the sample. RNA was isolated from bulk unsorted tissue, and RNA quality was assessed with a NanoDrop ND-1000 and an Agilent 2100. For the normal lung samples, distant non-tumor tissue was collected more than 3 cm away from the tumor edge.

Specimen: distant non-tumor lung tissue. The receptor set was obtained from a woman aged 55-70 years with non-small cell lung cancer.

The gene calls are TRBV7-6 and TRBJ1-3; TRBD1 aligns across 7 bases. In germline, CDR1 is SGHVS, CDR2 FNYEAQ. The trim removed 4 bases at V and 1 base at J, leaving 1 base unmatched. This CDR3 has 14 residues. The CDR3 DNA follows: TGTGCCAGCAGCTCGACAGGGTCTGGAAACACCATATATTTT. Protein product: CASSSTGSGNTIYF.

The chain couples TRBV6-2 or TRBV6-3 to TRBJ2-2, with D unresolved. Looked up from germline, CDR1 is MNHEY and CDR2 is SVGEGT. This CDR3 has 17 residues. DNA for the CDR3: TGTACCAACAGTTACACCCAACAGAGGACCAAGACCGGGGAGCTGTTTTTT. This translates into CTNSYTQQRTKTGELFF.

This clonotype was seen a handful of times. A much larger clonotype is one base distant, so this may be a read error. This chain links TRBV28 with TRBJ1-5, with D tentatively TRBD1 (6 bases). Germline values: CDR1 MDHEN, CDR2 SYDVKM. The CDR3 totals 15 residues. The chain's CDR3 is CASSLRGAGNQTQHF. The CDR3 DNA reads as TGTGCCAGCAGTTTACGGGGGGCGGGCAATCAGACCCAGCATTTT.